A selection of T cell receptor beta chains follows, all from one sample in a study of T cell responses to AZD1222 COVID-19 vaccine. TCRdb keeps only in-frame clones here, not all; method: immunoSEQ multiplex PCR. Here the sample spans about 110,000 clones, nearly 90% being singletons. Sample: peripheral blood, taken on day 0 of AZD1222 vaccination. Source of these receptors: an adult in good health. The CDR3 runs from the conserved cysteine through the conserved F or W. Fields, in order: D gene, V gene, clone size, J gene, CDR3 DNA, CDR3 protein. A D gene is named only where the DNA matches it firmly. Size is omitted from some rows. Given values are once, few, many or a class for expanded clones.

d_gene: TRBD1; v_gene: TRBV27; abundance: NA; j_gene: TRBJ2-1; CDR3nt: TGTGCCAGCAGTACAAACAGGGGGTTGCAGTTCTTC; CDR3aa: CASSTNRGLQFF
d_gene: NA; v_gene: TRBV27; abundance: NA; j_gene: TRBJ1-6; CDR3nt: TGTGCCAGCAGTAACTCGCCTAATTCACCCCTCCACTTT; CDR3aa: CASSNSPNSPLHF
d_gene: NA; v_gene: TRBV11-3; abundance: NA; j_gene: TRBJ2-1; CDR3nt: TGTGCCAGCAGCATGGTGGGGGGCCTAAATGAGCAGTTCTTC; CDR3aa: CASSMVGGLNEQFF
d_gene: TRBD1; v_gene: TRBV27; abundance: NA; j_gene: TRBJ1-2; CDR3nt: TGTGCCAGCAGTTTAAGAGGGACAGGGAACCCCCAAGGCTACACCTTC; CDR3aa: CASSLRGTGNPQGYTF
d_gene: TRBD1; v_gene: TRBV7-7; abundance: few; j_gene: TRBJ2-2; CDR3nt: TGTGCTAGCAGCCAGGGGGCCGGCCTTCCAGACGGGGAGCTGTTTTTT; CDR3aa: CASSQGAGLPDGELFF
d_gene: NA; v_gene: TRBV7-9; abundance: NA; j_gene: TRBJ2-5; CDR3nt: TGTGCCAGCAGCCCTCCCCCCGGGACGGATCAAGAGACCCAGTACTTC; CDR3aa: CASSPPPGTDQETQYF
d_gene: TRBD2; v_gene: TRBV6-2/TRBV6-3; abundance: NA; j_gene: TRBJ2-1; CDR3nt: TGTGCCAGCAGTCTAATAGCGGGGGGGCACGATGAGCAGTTCTTC; CDR3aa: CASSLIAGGHDEQFF
d_gene: TRBD1; v_gene: TRBV18; abundance: NA; j_gene: TRBJ2-1; CDR3nt: TGTGCCAGCTCACCAAGGACAGGGGGATCCAATGAGCAGTTCTTC; CDR3aa: CASSPRTGGSNEQFF
d_gene: TRBD1; v_gene: TRBV5-4; abundance: NA; j_gene: TRBJ1-2; CDR3nt: TGTGCCAGCAGTCCAGCACAGGGGTATGGCTACACCTTC; CDR3aa: CASSPAQGYGYTF
d_gene: NA; v_gene: TRBV18; abundance: once; j_gene: TRBJ1-1; CDR3nt: TGTGCCAGCTCACCACCTAATTCGAACACTGAAGCTTTCTTT; CDR3aa: CASSPPNSNTEAFF
d_gene: NA; v_gene: TRBV5-6; abundance: NA; j_gene: TRBJ1-2; CDR3nt: TGTGCCAGCAGCTTGGCGGCAGGGGATAGGTATGGCTACACCTTC; CDR3aa: CASSLAAGDRYGYTF
d_gene: NA; v_gene: TRBV20-1; abundance: NA; j_gene: TRBJ1-2; CDR3nt: TGCAGTGCTAGTCCTCCGGGACACTCTAACTATGGCTACACCTTC; CDR3aa: CSASPPGHSNYGYTF
d_gene: NA; v_gene: TRBV18; abundance: NA; j_gene: TRBJ1-1; CDR3nt: TGTGCCAGCTCTTCCGAGGGGGACACTGAAGCTTTCTTT; CDR3aa: CASSSEGDTEAFF
d_gene: NA; v_gene: TRBV25-1; abundance: NA; j_gene: TRBJ2-3; CDR3nt: TGTGCCAGCTCTGTAAACCAGAGAGGGATCACGCAGTATTTT; CDR3aa: CASSVNQRGITQYF
d_gene: NA; v_gene: TRBV4-1; abundance: NA; j_gene: TRBJ2-5; CDR3nt: TGCGCCAGCAGCCGGAGGAATGCCGTCCGTTCTGGCACCCAAGAGACCCAGTACTTC; CDR3aa: CASSRRNAVRSGTQETQYF
d_gene: NA; v_gene: TRBV5-1; abundance: NA; j_gene: TRBJ2-6; CDR3nt: TGCGCCAGCAGCTTGGAAGGGAGCTCTGGGGCCAACGTCCTGACTTTC; CDR3aa: CASSLEGSSGANVLTF
d_gene: TRBD2; v_gene: TRBV6-5; abundance: NA; j_gene: TRBJ2-1; CDR3nt: TGTGCCAGCAGTTTTCTACTAGCGGGCCGCTACAATGAGCAGTTCTTC; CDR3aa: CASSFLLAGRYNEQFF
d_gene: NA; v_gene: TRBV29-1; abundance: NA; j_gene: TRBJ1-2; CDR3nt: TGCAGCGTTCCCACCACAGGAGCAGACGGGACTTATGGCTACACCTTC; CDR3aa: CSVPTTGADGTYGYTF
d_gene: NA; v_gene: TRBV6-5; abundance: NA; j_gene: TRBJ1-4; CDR3nt: TGTGCCAGCAGTTACAACAGGATGAATGAAAAACTGTTTTTT; CDR3aa: CASSYNRMNEKLFF
d_gene: TRBD1; v_gene: TRBV7-8; abundance: once; j_gene: TRBJ1-2; CDR3nt: TGTGCCAGCAGCATCCGGACAGGGGACCCTAACTATGGCTACACCTTC; CDR3aa: CASSIRTGDPNYGYTF
d_gene: NA; v_gene: TRBV7-8; abundance: few; j_gene: TRBJ1-5; CDR3nt: TGTGCCAGCAGCGCCCTTGGGGGCAATCAGCCCCAGCATTTT; CDR3aa: CASSALGGNQPQHF
d_gene: NA; v_gene: TRBV5-6; abundance: NA; j_gene: TRBJ1-4; CDR3nt: TGTGCCAGCAGCTTCACGGGGGTTGCTAATGAAAAACTGTTTTTT; CDR3aa: CASSFTGVANEKLFF
d_gene: NA; v_gene: TRBV27; abundance: NA; j_gene: TRBJ1-3; CDR3nt: TGTGCCAGCAGTTCCGGCAGCTCTGGAAACACCATATATTTT; CDR3aa: CASSSGSSGNTIYF
d_gene: TRBD1; v_gene: TRBV19; abundance: few; j_gene: TRBJ2-2; CDR3nt: TGTGCCAGTAGTCCGCCGGACAGGGAGAACACCGGGGAGCTGTTTTTT; CDR3aa: CASSPPDRENTGELFF
d_gene: TRBD2; v_gene: TRBV5-1; abundance: NA; j_gene: TRBJ2-1; CDR3nt: TGCGCCAGCAGCTGGACTAGCGGGAGAGGGTACAATGAGCAGTTCTTC; CDR3aa: CASSWTSGRGYNEQFF
d_gene: NA; v_gene: TRBV15; abundance: NA; j_gene: TRBJ2-6; CDR3nt: TGTGCCACCAGCAGTTCCCCGGCCGGGGCCAACGTCCTGACTTTC; CDR3aa: CATSSSPAGANVLTF
d_gene: NA; v_gene: TRBV19; abundance: NA; j_gene: TRBJ1-2; CDR3nt: TGTGCCAGTAGTATCCTCGCAGGCACTAACTATGGCTACACCTTC; CDR3aa: CASSILAGTNYGYTF
d_gene: NA; v_gene: TRBV6-5; abundance: NA; j_gene: TRBJ2-1; CDR3nt: TGTGCCAGCACCGGAATTGCGGGTATTAGGAATGAGCAGTTCTTC; CDR3aa: CASTGIAGIRNEQFF
d_gene: NA; v_gene: TRBV18; abundance: once; j_gene: TRBJ1-4; CDR3nt: TGTGCCAGCTCACCAGCGCAGGGCCCTAATGAAAAACTGTTTTTT; CDR3aa: CASSPAQGPNEKLFF
d_gene: TRBD1; v_gene: TRBV28; abundance: few; j_gene: TRBJ2-5; CDR3nt: TGTGCCAGCACCACGGGGGGGCTGACAGGGGGCTTGAAAGAGACCCAGTACTTC; CDR3aa: CASTTGGLTGGLKETQYF
d_gene: NA; v_gene: TRBV6-6; abundance: NA; j_gene: TRBJ1-1; CDR3nt: TGTGCCAGCACCGGCTGGGCCGGCACTGAAGCTTTCTTT; CDR3aa: CASTGWAGTEAFF
d_gene: NA; v_gene: TRBV5-1; abundance: NA; j_gene: TRBJ1-6; CDR3nt: TGCGCCAGCAGCTTGGGAGGGGGGCCCGGCAATTCACCCCTCCACTTT; CDR3aa: CASSLGGGPGNSPLHF
d_gene: NA; v_gene: TRBV7-2; abundance: NA; j_gene: TRBJ2-6; CDR3nt: TGTGCCAGCAGCGCACAGGCTGCTGGGGCCAACGTCCTGACTTTC; CDR3aa: CASSAQAAGANVLTF
d_gene: TRBD1; v_gene: TRBV28; abundance: once; j_gene: TRBJ1-2; CDR3nt: TGTGCCAGCAGTCTGGACAGGGTGAACTATGGCTACACCTTC; CDR3aa: CASSLDRVNYGYTF
d_gene: NA; v_gene: TRBV7-2; abundance: NA; j_gene: TRBJ1-1; CDR3nt: TGTGCCAGCAGCTTGAGAGGACACTCTAACACTGAAGCTTTCTTT; CDR3aa: CASSLRGHSNTEAFF
d_gene: TRBD1; v_gene: TRBV19; abundance: few; j_gene: TRBJ2-5; CDR3nt: TGTGCCAGTACCTCAGGACAGGCAGAGACCCAGTACTTC; CDR3aa: CASTSGQAETQYF
d_gene: TRBD2; v_gene: TRBV29-1; abundance: NA; j_gene: TRBJ2-7; CDR3nt: TGCAGCGTTGAAACTAGCGAGACCTACGAGCAGTACTTC; CDR3aa: CSVETSETYEQYF